This entry lists 13 T cell receptor beta chains sequenced from one sample in a study of shared clonotypes between healthy human individuals. TCRdb keeps only in-frame clones here, not all; method: immunoSEQ multiplex PCR. The repertoire holds roughly 2 million clones, with over 85% as singletons. The sequenced sample consisted of naive CD4+ T cells sorted from blood. Subset defined: CD45RA+ positively selected. The receptors originated from a man aged 18 to 29 in good health.

This clone was detected only once. The chain links TRBV4-2 to TRBJ2-1; 8 bases map to TRBD2. The CDR3 has 18 residues. Germline values: CDR1 LGHNA, CDR2 YNFKEQ. The J segment lost 0 bases and the V segment lost 0 bases, leaving 7 bases of the junction unmatched. The CDR3 spells CASSQEGERGSSYNEQFF. For the CDR3, the DNA is TGTGCCAGCAGCCAAGAAGGAGAGCGGGGGAGCTCCTACAATGAGCAGTTCTTC.

Turning to this clone: Other DNA sequences in this sample translate to the same CDR3. The chain carries TRBV5-1 and TRBJ2-3, with 8 bases that match TRBD2. Losses at the gene ends were 0 bases for V and 3 bases for J; bases not matched to a gene: 0. Germline V gene sequence: CDR1 SGHRS, CDR2 YFSETQ. The CDR3 sequence is 14 residues long. As DNA, the CDR3 is TGCGCCAGCAGCTTGGCTAGCGGGACAGATACGCAGTATTTT. Amino acid sequence: CASSLASGTDTQYF.

The rearrangement uses TRBV7-2 and TRBJ1-6; TRBD1 is a possible D gene (5 bases). Germline V gene lookup returns CDR1 SGHTA and CDR2 FQGNSA. Trimming removed 4 bases at V and 9 bases at J, with 13 bases between. This CDR3 has 14 residues. The CDR3 region is CASSSQGYVSPLHF. As DNA, the CDR3 is TGTGCCAGCAGCTCCCAGGGATATGTTTCACCCCTCCACTTT. Filled out from reference TRBV7-2 and TRBJ1-6, the complete variable domain reads GAGVSQSPSNKVTEKGKDVELRCDPISGHTALYWYRQSLGQGLEFLIYFQGNSAPDKSGLPSDRFSAERTGGSVSTLTIQRTQQEDSAVYLCASSSQGYVSPLHFGNGTRLTVT.

CDR3 DNA: TGTGCCAGCAGTTTACTGGGTATCTCCTACGAGCAGTACTTC. This sequence encodes CASSLLGISYEQYF. V usage is TRBV28 and J usage is TRBJ2-7; no reliable D call. Germline CDR1 is MDHEN and CDR2 is SYDVKM. Trimming left V 2 bases short and J 0 bases short, with 8 bases between. This CDR3 contains 14 residues.

The chain employs TRBV9 and TRBJ2-7; D unresolved. Trimming took 0 bases from V and 5 from J, leaving 12 bases between them. Germline lookup yields CDR1 SGDLS and CDR2 YYNGEE. The CDR3 covers 14 residues. The CDR3, as DNA: TGTGCCAGCAGCGTAGCCTCGATAAGCGACGAGCAGTACTTC. Translation gives CASSVASISDEQYF.

As regards this clone: In the same sample, other DNA sequences code for this CDR3. The V gene is TRBV2, the J gene TRBJ2-7, with D possibly TRBD1 on 5 matching bases. This CDR3 contains 11 residues. In germline, CDR1 is SNHLY, CDR2 FYNNEI. V was cut by 7 bases and J by 1 base, with 5 bases left in between. CDR3 sequence reads: CASTGSYEQYF. Written as DNA, the CDR3 is TGTGCCAGCACAGGGTCCTACGAGCAGTACTTC.

As concerns this clone: The sample holds other DNA sequences that translate to the same CDR3. The CDR3 coding sequence is TGCGCCAGCAGCTTGGGGGACGGCAAGACCCAGTACTTC. This sequence encodes CASSLGDGKTQYF. J is TRBJ2-5 and V is TRBV5-1; the D gene could be TRBD1 or TRBD2 (5 bases each). Between the trimmed V and J ends, which lost 0 bases and 6 bases, there was a span of 9 bases. The CDR3 length is 13 residues. The germline gives CDR1 SGHRS, CDR2 YFSETQ.

The rearrangement links TRBV5-5 to TRBJ1-3; D may be TRBD1 (5 bases). V was trimmed by 3 bases and J by 4 bases, leaving 14 bases between them. Per germline, CDR1 SGHKS and CDR2 YYEKEE (reference sequence). The length of the CDR3 is 15 residues. The CDR3 nucleotides are TGTGCCAGCAGCTCGGAGGCAGGGTACGGAAACACCATATATTTT. Translation: CASSSEAGYGNTIYF.

This chain connects TRBV11-2 to TRBJ2-4; D gene uncertain. Germline values: CDR1 SGHAT, CDR2 FQNNGV. The length of the CDR3 is 14 residues. Trimming left V 5 bases short and J 1 base short, with 9 bases between. CDR3 sequence reads: CASSVGSAKNIQYF. DNA of the CDR3: TGTGCCAGCAGCGTGGGATCGGCCAAAAACATTCAGTACTTC.

The chain recombines TRBV4-2 with TRBJ2-7; 10 bases are a match to TRBD2. The length of the CDR3 is 16 residues. J lost 3 bases, V lost 4 bases, and 9 bases had no gene match. Germline V gene lookup returns CDR1 LGHNA and CDR2 YNFKEQ. The CDR3 spells CASSRDWTSGYYEQYF. The CDR3 DNA sequence: TGTGCCAGCAGCCGAGATTGGACTAGCGGCTACTACGAGCAGTACTTC.

This chain uses TRBV11-2 with TRBJ1-2, with TRBD1 matching over 7 bases. Per the germline V gene, CDR1 is SGHAT and CDR2 is FQNNGV. The CDR3 is made up of 12 amino acids. V lost 5 bases, J lost 7 bases, and 4 bases stayed unmatched. CDR3 coding DNA: TGTGCCAGCAGCCCTGACAGGGTTGGCTACACCTTC. Amino acid sequence: CASSPDRVGYTF.

The chain employs TRBV11-2 and TRBJ2-5; 9 positions match TRBD2. After removal of 1 base from V and 1 base from J, the junction contained 7 bases not matched to a gene. Germline loops: CDR1 SGHAT, CDR2 FQNNGV. The CDR3 spans 17 residues. The CDR3 nucleotides are TGTGCCAGCAGCTTAGGGGAAAGCGGGGGGATCCAAGAGACCCAGTACTTC. As protein: CASSLGESGGIQETQYF.

The rearrangement joins TRBV7-9 to TRBJ1-1, with D uncertain. CDR3 length: 14 residues. CDR1 and CDR2 from the germline V gene are SEHNR and FQNEAQ (reference sequence). Between the trimmed V and J ends, which lost 5 bases and 0 bases, there was a span of 10 bases. CDR3 amino acids: CASSPGYLNTEAFF. CDR3 coding DNA: TGTGCCAGCAGCCCGGGGTACCTGAACACTGAAGCTTTCTTT.